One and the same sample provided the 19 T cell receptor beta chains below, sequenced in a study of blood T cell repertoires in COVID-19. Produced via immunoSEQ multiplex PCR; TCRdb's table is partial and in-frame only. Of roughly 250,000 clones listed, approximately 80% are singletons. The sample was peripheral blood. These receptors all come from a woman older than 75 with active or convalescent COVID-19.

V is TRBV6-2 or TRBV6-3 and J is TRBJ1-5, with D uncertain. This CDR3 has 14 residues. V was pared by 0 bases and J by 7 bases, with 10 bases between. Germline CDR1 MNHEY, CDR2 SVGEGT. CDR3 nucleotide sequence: TGTGCCAGCAGTTACTCCGGCGGAGGCCAGCCCCAGCATTTT. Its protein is CASSYSGGGQPQHF.

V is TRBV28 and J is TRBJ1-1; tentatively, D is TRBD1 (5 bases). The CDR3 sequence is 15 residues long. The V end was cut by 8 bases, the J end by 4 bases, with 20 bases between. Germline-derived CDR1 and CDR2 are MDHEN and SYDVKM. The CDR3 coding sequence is TGTGCCAGCCAAAGACCCGGACTGGGGGGCACTGAAGCTTTCTTT. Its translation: CASQRPGLGGTEAFF.

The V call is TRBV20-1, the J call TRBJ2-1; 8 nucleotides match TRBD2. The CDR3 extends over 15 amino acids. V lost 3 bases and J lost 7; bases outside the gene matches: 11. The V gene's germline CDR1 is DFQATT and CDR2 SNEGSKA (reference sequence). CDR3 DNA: TGCAGTGCTAGTTATAGCGGGAAGGGTTGGAATGAGCAGTTCTTC. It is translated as CSASYSGKGWNEQFF.

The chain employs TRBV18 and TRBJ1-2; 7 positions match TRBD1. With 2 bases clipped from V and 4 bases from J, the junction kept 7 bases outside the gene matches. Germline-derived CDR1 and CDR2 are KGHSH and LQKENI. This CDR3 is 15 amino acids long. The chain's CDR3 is CASSPVQGGGYGYTF. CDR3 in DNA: TGTGCCAGCTCACCAGTTCAGGGGGGCGGCTATGGCTACACCTTC.

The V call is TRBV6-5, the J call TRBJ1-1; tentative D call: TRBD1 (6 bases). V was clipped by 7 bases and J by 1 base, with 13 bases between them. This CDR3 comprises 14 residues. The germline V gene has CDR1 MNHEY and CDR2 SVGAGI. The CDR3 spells CASTYLQGNTEAFF. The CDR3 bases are TGTGCCAGCACCTATTTACAGGGGAACACTGAAGCTTTCTTT.

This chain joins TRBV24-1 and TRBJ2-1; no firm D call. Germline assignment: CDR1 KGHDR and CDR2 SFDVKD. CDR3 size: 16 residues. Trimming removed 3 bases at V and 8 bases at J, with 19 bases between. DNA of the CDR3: TGTGCCACCAGTGATCCCTCTAGAGACGTCAACGATGAGCAGTTCTTC. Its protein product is CATSDPSRDVNDEQFF.

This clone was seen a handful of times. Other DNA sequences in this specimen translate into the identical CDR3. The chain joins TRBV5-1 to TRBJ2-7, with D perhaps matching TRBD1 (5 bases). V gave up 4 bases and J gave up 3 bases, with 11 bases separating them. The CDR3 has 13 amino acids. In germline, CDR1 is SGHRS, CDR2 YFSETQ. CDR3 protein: CASSLLGDYEQYF. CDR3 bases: TGCGCCAGCAGCCTCTTAGGGGACTACGAGCAGTACTTC.

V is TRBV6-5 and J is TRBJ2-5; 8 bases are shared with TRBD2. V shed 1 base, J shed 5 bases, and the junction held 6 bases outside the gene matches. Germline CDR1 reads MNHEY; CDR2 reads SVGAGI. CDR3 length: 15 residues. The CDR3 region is CASSYLAGMRETQYF. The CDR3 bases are TGTGCCAGCAGTTACTTAGCGGGGATGCGGGAGACCCAGTACTTC.

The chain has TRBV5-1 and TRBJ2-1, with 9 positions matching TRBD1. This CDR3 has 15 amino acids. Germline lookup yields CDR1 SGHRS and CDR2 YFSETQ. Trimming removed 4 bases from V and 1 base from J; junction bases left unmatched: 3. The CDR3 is CASSIGQGSYNEQFF. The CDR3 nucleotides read TGCGCCAGCAGCATAGGACAGGGGTCCTACAATGAGCAGTTCTTC.

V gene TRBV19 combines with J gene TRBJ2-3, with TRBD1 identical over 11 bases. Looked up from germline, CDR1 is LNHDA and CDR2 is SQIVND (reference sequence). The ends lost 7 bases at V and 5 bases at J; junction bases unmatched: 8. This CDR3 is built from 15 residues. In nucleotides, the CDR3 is TGTGCCAGTACGCCGGACAGGGGGCAAGGAGATACGCAGTATTTT. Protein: CASTPDRGQGDTQYF.

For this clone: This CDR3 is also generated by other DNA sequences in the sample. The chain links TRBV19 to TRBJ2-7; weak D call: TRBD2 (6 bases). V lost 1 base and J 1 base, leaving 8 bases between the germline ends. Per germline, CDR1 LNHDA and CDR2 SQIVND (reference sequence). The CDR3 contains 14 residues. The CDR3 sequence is CASSIARGSYEQYF. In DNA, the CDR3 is TGTGCCAGTAGTATAGCTCGGGGGTCCTACGAGCAGTACTTC.

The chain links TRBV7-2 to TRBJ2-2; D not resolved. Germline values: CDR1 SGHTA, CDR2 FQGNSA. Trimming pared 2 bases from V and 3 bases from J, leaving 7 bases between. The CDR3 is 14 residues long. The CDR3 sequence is CASSLFLDTGELFF. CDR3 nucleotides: TGTGCCAGCAGCTTATTCCTAGACACCGGGGAGCTGTTTTTT.

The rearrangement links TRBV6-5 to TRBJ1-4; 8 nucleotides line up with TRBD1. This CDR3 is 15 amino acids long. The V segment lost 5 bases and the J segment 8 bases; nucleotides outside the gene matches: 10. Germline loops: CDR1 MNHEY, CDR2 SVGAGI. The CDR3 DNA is TGTGCCAGCAGTCGTATCCGGGACAGGTTCGAAAAACTGTTTTTT. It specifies CASSRIRDRFEKLFF.

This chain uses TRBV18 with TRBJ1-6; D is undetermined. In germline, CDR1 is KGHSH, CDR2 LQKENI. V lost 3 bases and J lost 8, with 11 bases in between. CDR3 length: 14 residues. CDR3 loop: CASSPANGDSPLHF. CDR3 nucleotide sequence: TGTGCCAGCTCACCTGCTAACGGAGATTCACCCCTCCACTTT.

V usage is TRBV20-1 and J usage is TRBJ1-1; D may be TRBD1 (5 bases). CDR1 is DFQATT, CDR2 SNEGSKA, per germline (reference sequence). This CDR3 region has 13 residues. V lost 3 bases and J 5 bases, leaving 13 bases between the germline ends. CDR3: CSASDGGSTEAFF. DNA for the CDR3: TGCAGTGCTAGTGACGGGGGTAGTACTGAAGCTTTCTTT.

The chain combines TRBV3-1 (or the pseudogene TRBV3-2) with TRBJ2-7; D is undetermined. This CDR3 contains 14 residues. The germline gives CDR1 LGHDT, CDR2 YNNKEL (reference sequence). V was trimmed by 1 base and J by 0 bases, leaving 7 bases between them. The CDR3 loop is CASSQGHSSYEQYF. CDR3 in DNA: TGTGCCAGCAGCCAAGGTCATAGCTCCTACGAGCAGTACTTC.

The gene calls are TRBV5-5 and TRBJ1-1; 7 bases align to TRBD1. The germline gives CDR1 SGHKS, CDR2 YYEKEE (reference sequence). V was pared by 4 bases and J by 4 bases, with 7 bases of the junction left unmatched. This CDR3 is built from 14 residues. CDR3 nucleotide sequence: TGTGCCAGCAGCCGCGGGTCAGGGGGCACTGAAGCTTTCTTT. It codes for CASSRGSGGTEAFF.

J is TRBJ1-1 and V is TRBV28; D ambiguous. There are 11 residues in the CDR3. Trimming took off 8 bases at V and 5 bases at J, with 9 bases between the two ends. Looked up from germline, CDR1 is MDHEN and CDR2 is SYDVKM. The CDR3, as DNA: TGTGCCAGCTCCTTCAGTACTGAAGCTTTCTTT. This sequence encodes CASSFSTEAFF.

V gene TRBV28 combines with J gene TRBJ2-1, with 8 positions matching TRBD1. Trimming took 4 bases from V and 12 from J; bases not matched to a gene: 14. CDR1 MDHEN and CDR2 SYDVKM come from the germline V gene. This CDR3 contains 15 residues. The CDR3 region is CASSSGQGPTMTQFF. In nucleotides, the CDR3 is TGTGCCAGCAGTTCCGGACAGGGACCTACAATGACGCAGTTCTTC.